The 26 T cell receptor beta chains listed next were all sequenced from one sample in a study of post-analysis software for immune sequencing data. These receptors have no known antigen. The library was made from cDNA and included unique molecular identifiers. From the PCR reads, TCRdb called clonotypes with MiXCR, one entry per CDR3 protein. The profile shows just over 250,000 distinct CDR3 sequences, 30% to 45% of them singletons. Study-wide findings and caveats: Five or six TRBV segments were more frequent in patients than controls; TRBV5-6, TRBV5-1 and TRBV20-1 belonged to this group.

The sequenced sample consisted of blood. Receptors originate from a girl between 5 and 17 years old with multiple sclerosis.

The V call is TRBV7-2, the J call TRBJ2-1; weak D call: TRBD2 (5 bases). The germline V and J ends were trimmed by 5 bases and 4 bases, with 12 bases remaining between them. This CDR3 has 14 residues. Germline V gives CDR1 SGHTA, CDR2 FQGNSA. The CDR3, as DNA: TGTGCCAGCAGCCAAGGACTGGTATACAATGAGCAGTTCTTC. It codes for CASSQGLVYNEQFF.

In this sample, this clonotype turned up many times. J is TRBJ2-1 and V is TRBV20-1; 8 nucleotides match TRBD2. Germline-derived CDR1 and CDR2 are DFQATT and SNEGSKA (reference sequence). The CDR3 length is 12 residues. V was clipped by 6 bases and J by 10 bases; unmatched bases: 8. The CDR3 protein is CSANQRELEQFF. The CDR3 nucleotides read TGCAGTGCGAATCAGCGGGAGCTGGAGCAGTTCTTC.

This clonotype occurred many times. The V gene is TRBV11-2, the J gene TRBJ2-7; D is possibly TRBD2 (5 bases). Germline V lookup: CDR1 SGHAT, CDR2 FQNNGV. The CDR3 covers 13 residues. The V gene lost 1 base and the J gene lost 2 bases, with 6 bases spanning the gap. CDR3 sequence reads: CASSLAGTYEQYF. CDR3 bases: TGTGCCAGCAGCTTAGCGGGAACCTACGAGCAGTACTTC.

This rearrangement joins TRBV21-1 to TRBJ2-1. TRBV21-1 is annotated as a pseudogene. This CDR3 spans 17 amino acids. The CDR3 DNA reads TGTGCCAACAGCAACGGTCCGAGACCCAGGACCTACAATGAGCAGTTCTTC. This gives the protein CANSNGPRPRTYNEQFF.

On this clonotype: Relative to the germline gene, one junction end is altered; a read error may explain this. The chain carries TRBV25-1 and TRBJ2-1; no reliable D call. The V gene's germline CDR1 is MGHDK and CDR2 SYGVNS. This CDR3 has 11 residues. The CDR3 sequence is CASTRNNERFF. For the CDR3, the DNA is TGTGCCAGCACCAGGAACAATGAGCGGTTCTTC.

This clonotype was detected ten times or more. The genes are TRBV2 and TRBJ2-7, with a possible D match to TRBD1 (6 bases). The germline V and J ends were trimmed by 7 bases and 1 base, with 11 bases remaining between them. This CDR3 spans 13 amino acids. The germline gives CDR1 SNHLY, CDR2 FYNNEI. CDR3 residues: CASKMTGSYEQYF. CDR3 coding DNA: TGTGCCAGCAAGATGACAGGTTCCTACGAGCAGTACTTC.

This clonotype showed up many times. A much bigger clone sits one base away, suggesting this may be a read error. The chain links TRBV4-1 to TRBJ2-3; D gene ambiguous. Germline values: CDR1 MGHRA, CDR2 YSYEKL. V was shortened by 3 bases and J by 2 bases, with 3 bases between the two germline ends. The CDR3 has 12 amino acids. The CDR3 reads CASSQTTDTQYF. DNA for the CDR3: TGCGCCAGCAGCCAGACCACAGATACGCAGTATTTT.

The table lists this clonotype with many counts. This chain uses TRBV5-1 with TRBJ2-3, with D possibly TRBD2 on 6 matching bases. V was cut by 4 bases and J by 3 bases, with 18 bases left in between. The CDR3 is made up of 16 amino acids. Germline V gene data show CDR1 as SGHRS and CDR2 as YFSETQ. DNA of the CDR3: TGCGCCAGCAGCAGAGGGACTCTTAAAGGGACAGATACGCAGTATTTT. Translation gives CASSRGTLKGTDTQYF. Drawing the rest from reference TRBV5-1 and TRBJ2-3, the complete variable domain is KAGVTQTPRYLIKTRGQQVTLSCSPISGHRSVSWYQQTPGQGLQFLFEYFSETQRNKGNFPGRFSGRQFSNSRSEMNVSTLELGDSALYLCASSRGTLKGTDTQYFGPGTRLTVL.

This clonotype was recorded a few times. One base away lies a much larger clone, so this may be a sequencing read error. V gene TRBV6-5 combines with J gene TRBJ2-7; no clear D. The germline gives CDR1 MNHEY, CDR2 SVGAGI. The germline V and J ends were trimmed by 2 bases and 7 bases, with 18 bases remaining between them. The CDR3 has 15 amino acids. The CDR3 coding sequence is TGTGCCAGCAGTTACGTCTTTGGGGTCTACAATGAGCAGTACTTC. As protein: CASSYVFGVYNEQYF.

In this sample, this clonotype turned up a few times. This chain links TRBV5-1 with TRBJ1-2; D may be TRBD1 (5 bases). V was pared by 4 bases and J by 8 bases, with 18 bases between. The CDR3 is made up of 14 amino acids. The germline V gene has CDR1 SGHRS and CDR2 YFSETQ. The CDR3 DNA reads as TGCGCCAGCAGCCCCACAGGAATCAGCGGGGGCTACACCTTC. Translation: CASSPTGISGGYTF.

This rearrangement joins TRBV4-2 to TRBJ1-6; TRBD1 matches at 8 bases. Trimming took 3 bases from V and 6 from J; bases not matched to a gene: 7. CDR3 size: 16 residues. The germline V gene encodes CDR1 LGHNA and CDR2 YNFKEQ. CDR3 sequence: CASSHKTGEGNSPLHF. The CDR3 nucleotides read TGTGCCAGCAGCCACAAGACAGGGGAGGGTAATTCACCCCTCCACTTT.

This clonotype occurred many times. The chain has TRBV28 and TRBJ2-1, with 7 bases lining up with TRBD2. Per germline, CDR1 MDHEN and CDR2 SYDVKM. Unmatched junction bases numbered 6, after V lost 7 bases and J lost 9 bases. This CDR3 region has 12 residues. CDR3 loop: CASNTGGFEQFF. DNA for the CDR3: TGTGCCAGCAATACGGGGGGATTTGAGCAGTTCTTC. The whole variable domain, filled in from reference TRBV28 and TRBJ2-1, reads DVKVTQSSRYLVKRTGEKVFLECVQDMDHENMFWYRQDPGLGLRLIYFSYDVKMKEKGDIPEGYSVSREKKERFSLILESASTNQTSMYLCASNTGGFEQFFGPGTRLTVL.

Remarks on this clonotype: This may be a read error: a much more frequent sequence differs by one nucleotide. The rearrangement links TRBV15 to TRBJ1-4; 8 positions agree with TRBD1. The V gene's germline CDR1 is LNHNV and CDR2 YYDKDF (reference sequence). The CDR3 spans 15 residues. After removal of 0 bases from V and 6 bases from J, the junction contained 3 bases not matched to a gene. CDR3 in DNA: TGTGCCACCAGCAGAGACAAGGGACAGGATGAAAAACTGTTTTTT. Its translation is CATSRDKGQDEKLFF.

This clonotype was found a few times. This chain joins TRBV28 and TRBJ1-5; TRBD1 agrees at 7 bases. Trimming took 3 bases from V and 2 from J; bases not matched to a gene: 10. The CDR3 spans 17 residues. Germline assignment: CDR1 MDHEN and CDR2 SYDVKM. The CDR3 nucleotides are TGTGCCAGCAGTTTCGAACAGGGGCCTTCGGGCAATCAGCCCCAGCATTTT. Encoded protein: CASSFEQGPSGNQPQHF.

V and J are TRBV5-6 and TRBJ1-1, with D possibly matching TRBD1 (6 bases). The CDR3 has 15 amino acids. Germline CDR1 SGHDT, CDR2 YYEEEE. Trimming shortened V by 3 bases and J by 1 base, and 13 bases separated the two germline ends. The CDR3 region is CASSSASQGNTEAFF. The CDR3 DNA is TGTGCCAGCAGCTCCGCCTCACAGGGGAACACTGAAGCTTTCTTT.

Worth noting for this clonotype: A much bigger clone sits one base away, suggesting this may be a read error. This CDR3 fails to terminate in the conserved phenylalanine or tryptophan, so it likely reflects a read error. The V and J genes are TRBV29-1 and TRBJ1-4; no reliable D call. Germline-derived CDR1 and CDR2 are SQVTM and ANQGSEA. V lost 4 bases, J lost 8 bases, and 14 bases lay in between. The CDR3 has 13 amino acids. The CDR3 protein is CSVGRAGDEKLFL. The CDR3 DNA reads TGCAGCGTTGGGCGGGCAGGAGACGAAAAACTGTTTTTG.

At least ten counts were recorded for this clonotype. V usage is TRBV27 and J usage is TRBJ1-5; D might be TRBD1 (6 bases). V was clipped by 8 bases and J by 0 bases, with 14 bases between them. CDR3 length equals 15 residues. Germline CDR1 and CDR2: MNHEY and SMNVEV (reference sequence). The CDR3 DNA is TGTGCCAGCCGACGGGACACCCTTAGCAATCAGCCCCAGCATTTT. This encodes CASRRDTLSNQPQHF.

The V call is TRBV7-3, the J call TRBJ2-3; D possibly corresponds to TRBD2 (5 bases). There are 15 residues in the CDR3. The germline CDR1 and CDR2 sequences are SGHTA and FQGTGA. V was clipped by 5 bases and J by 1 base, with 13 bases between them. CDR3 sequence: CASSPQGSGTDTQYF. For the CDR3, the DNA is TGTGCCAGCAGCCCCCAAGGTAGCGGCACAGATACGCAGTATTTT.

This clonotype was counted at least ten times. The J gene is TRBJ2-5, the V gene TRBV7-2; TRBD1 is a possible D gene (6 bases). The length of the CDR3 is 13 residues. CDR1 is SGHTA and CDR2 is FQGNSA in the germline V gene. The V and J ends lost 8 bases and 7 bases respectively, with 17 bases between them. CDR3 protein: CASRYTGLPTQYF. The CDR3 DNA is TGTGCCAGCCGATATACAGGGCTGCCGACCCAGTACTTC.

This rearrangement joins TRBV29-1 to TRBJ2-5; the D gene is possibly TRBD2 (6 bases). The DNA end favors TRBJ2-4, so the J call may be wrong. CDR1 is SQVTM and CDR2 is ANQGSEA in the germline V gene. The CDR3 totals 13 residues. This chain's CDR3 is CSGFIVGEDIQYF. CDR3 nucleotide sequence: TGCAGCGGCTTTATAGTGGGGGAGGACATTCAGTACTTC.

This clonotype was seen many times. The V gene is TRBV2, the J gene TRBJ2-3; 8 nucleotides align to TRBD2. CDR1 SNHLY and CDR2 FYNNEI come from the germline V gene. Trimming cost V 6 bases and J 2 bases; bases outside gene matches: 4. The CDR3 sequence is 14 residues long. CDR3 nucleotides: TGTGCCAGCAGAGTTAGCGGGACCACAGATACGCAGTATTTT. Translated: CASRVSGTTDTQYF.

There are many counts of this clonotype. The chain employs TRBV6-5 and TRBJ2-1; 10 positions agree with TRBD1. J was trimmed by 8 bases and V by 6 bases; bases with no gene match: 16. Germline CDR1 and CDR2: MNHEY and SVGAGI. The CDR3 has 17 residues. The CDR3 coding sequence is TGTGCCAGCAGGGCGACAGGGGGCACGGCCCTTTGGGATGAGCAGTTCTTC. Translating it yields CASRATGGTALWDEQFF.

The CDR3: CSARLAGRAGTGELFF. As DNA, the CDR3 is TGCAGTGCCCGACTAGCGGGGCGTGCCGGCACCGGGGAGCTGTTTTTT. This chain joins TRBV20-1 and TRBJ2-2, with 11 bases aligning to TRBD2. The CDR3 covers 16 residues. J lost 4 bases, V lost 6 bases, and 10 bases had no gene match. The germline V gene encodes CDR1 DFQATT and CDR2 SNEGSKA (reference sequence).

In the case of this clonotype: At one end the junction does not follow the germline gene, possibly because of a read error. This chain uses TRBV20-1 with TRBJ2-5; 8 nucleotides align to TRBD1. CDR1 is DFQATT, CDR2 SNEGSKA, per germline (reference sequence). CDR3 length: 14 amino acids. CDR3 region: CSTRFTGGAETQYF. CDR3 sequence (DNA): TGCAGTACTAGGTTTACAGGGGGAGCGGAGACCCAGTACTTC.

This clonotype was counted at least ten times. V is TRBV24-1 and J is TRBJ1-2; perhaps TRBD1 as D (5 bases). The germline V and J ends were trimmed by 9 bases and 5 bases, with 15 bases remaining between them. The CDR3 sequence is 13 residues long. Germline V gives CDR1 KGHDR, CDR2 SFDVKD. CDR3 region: CATEGPGIYGYTF. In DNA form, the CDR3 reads TGTGCCACCGAGGGACCGGGGATATATGGCTACACCTTC.

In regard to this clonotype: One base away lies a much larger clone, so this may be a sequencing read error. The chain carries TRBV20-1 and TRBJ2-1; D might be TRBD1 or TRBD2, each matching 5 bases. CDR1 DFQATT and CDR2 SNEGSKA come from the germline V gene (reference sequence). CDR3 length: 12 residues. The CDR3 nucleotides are TGCAGGGCTAGCCCGGACAACAATGAGCAGTTCTTC. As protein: CRASPDNNEQFF.